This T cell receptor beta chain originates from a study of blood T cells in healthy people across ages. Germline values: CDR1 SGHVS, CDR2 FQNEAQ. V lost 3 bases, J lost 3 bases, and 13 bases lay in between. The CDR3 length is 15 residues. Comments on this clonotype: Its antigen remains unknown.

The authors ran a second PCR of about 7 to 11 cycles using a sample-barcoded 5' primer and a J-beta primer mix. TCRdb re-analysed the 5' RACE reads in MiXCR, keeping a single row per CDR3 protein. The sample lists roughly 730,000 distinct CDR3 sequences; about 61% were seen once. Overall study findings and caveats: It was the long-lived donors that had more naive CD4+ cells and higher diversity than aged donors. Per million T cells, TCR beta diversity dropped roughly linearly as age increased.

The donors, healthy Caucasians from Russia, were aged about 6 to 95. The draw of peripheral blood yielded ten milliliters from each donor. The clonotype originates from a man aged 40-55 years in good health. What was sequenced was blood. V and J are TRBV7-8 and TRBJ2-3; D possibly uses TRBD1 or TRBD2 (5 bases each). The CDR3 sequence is CASSLGPRETDTQYF. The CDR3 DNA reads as TGTGCCAGCAGCTTGGGCCCCAGGGAGACAGATACGCAGTATTTT.